The 14 T cell receptor beta chains in this list originate from one sample, sequenced in a study of OX40 agonist ivuxolimab in advanced cancers. Generated by immunoSEQ multiplex PCR, the TCRdb table keeps only in-frame clones and is missing some. The top ten clones hold about 0.29% of a sample with about 69,000 clones, 80% to 95% of them seen once. This specimen was CD4+ or CD8+ T cells sorted from blood, taken in a trial of the OX40 agonist ivuxolimab. Source of these receptors: an adult with an advanced solid tumor such as melanoma, head and neck, liver or kidney cancer.

The V call is TRBV5-5, the J call TRBJ2-7; D not resolved. V was shortened by 6 bases and J by 4 bases, with 11 bases between the two germline ends. From germline, CDR1 is SGHKS and CDR2 YYEKEE (reference sequence). The CDR3 loop spans 12 amino acids. The CDR3: CASNPRLYEQYF. The CDR3 DNA follows: TGTGCCAGCAACCCGCGGTTGTACGAGCAGTACTTC.

J is TRBJ2-5 and V is TRBV25-1; TRBD2 agrees at 7 bases. This CDR3 comprises 15 residues. The germline V gene has CDR1 MGHDK and CDR2 SYGVNS. The V segment lost 6 bases and the J segment 5 bases; nucleotides outside the gene matches: 12. The CDR3 spells CASSPPGGGRETQYF. CDR3 coding DNA: TGTGCCAGCAGCCCCCCCGGGGGAGGGCGTGAGACCCAGTACTTC.

The rearrangement links TRBV15 to TRBJ1-2; D not certain. Trimming removed 1 base at V and 3 bases at J, with 12 bases between. The CDR3 is 15 amino acids. Germline V lookup: CDR1 LNHNV, CDR2 YYDKDF (reference sequence). CDR3 residues: CATSRVVSRDYGYTF. The CDR3 nucleotides are TGTGCCACCAGCAGAGTCGTGAGTCGGGACTATGGCTACACCTTC.

The V and J genes are TRBV18 and TRBJ2-2; D gene ambiguous. This CDR3 has 15 amino acids. The V end was cut by 2 bases, the J end by 5 bases, with 12 bases between. In germline, CDR1 is KGHSH, CDR2 LQKENI. The CDR3 bases are TGTGCCAGCTCACCATCTCTTTGGGGAACCGGGGAGCTGTTTTTT. It is translated as CASSPSLWGTGELFF.

This clone was recorded a few times. The chain couples TRBV6-1 to TRBJ1-1; the D is unclear. There are 12 residues in the CDR3. V lost 1 base and J lost 6, with 6 bases in between. Germline V CDR1 and CDR2: MNHNS, SASEGT. The CDR3 coding sequence is TGTGCCAGCAGTGAAGTTAATGCTGAAGCTTTCTTT. Translating gives CASSEVNAEAFF.

The chain has TRBV7-9 and TRBJ1-5; D remains ambiguous. CDR1 and CDR2 (germline): SEHNR, FQNEAQ (reference sequence). This CDR3 has 13 amino acids. V was shortened by 0 bases and J by 6 bases, with 6 bases between the two germline ends. Here the CDR3 DNA reads TGTGCCAGCAGCTTAGCGACATTTCAGCCCCAGCATTTT. Its protein product is CASSLATFQPQHF.

This chain links TRBV19 with TRBJ2-1, with 7 bases identical to TRBD1. The CDR3 spans 16 residues. In germline, CDR1 is LNHDA, CDR2 SQIVND (reference sequence). The J segment lost 4 bases and the V segment lost 6 bases, leaving 12 bases of the junction unmatched. CDR3 protein: CASRRSGGPGYNEQFF. Here the CDR3 DNA reads TGTGCCAGTAGACGATCAGGGGGACCGGGGTACAATGAGCAGTTCTTC.

The rearrangement uses TRBV11-2 and TRBJ1-4; 8 nucleotides match TRBD1. The CDR3 loop spans 15 amino acids. V was clipped by 8 bases and J by 8 bases; unmatched bases: 13. Germline V gives CDR1 SGHAT, CDR2 FQNNGV. The CDR3 loop reads CASEGQVAGREKLFF. The CDR3, as DNA: TGTGCCAGCGAGGGACAGGTTGCCGGAAGGGAAAAACTGTTTTTT.

This chain links TRBV7-9 with TRBJ2-7; weak D call: TRBD2 (5 bases). The CDR3 runs 16 residues. Germline loops: CDR1 SEHNR, CDR2 FQNEAQ (reference sequence). V was trimmed by 4 bases and J by 2 bases, leaving 18 bases between them. In DNA, the CDR3 is TGTGCCAGCAGCTCAAGCGAGAGGGAAGGAACCTACGAGCAGTACTTC. Its protein product is CASSSSEREGTYEQYF.

This chain's CDR3 is CASTPGTTGGETQYF. The DNA of the CDR3 is TGTGCCAGCACCCCAGGGACAACCGGGGGCGAGACCCAGTACTTC. V usage is TRBV25-1 and J usage is TRBJ2-5, with D tentatively TRBD1 or TRBD2 (6 bases each). V was trimmed by 7 bases and J by 5 bases, leaving 20 bases between them. The CDR3 loop spans 15 amino acids. Germline V gene data show CDR1 as MGHDK and CDR2 as SYGVNS.

The chain joins TRBV6-5 to TRBJ2-7; 8 bases agree with TRBD1. Germline assignment: CDR1 MNHEY and CDR2 SVGAGI. CDR3 size: 15 residues. V lost 6 bases and J lost 0; bases outside the gene matches: 7. The CDR3 region has the DNA TGTGCCAGCAGCCAGGGTACAGGGGGCTCCTACGAGCAGTACTTC. It is translated as CASSQGTGGSYEQYF.

This chain uses TRBV7-8 with TRBJ2-1; unclear D gene. Trimming stripped 3 bases from V and 4 bases from J, with 7 bases between. The CDR3 totals 13 residues. CDR1 and CDR2 (germline): SGHVS, FQNEAQ. For the CDR3, the DNA is TGTGCCAGCAGCTTTAACAGTTACAATGAGCAGTTCTTC. Its protein product is CASSFNSYNEQFF. The full variable domain, with the rest looked up from reference TRBV7-8 and TRBJ2-1, is GAGVSQSPRYKVAKRGQDVALRCDPISGHVSLFWYQQALGQGPEFLTYFQNEAQLDKSGLPSDRFFAERPEGSVSTLKIQRTQQEDSAVYLCASSFNSYNEQFFGPGTRLTVL.

In nucleotides, the CDR3 is TGTGCCAGTAGTATCAGGGATGGACCGTCTGGAAACACCATATATTTT. Translated: CASSIRDGPSGNTIYF. V gene TRBV19 combines with J gene TRBJ1-3; D perhaps matches TRBD1 (5 bases). CDR3 size: 16 residues. CDR1 and CDR2 from the germline V gene are LNHDA and SQIVND (reference sequence). Trimming shortened V by 3 bases and J by 1 base, and 13 bases separated the two germline ends.

V gene TRBV15 combines with J gene TRBJ2-3; 13 bases are a match to TRBD2. Germline V gene sequence: CDR1 LNHNV, CDR2 YYDKDF (reference sequence). CDR3 length: 18 residues. J lost 2 bases, V lost 0 bases, and 5 bases had no gene match. CDR3 sequence: CATSRDVGLAGLTDTQYF. DNA for the CDR3: TGTGCCACCAGCAGAGATGTGGGACTAGCGGGACTCACAGATACGCAGTATTTT. Filled out from reference TRBV15 and TRBJ2-3, the complete variable domain reads DAMVIQNPRYQVTQFGKPVTLSCSQTLNHNVMYWYQQKSSQAPKLLFHYYDKDFNNEADTPDNFQSRRPNTSFCFLDIRSPGLGDTAMYLCATSRDVGLAGLTDTQYFGPGTRLTVL.